Included here is one T cell receptor beta chain sequence, with context. Its antigen is not identified. This sample was taken from a study of cytomegalovirus exposure and HLA in healthy donors. Study observations and caveats: While the bulk of TCR sequences proved rare, some public TCRs turned up in many donors. The classifier, whose performance was assessed in both the original and validation cohorts, reportedly diagnosed cytomegalovirus status with high specificity and sensitivity.

Generated by immunoSEQ multiplex PCR, the TCRdb table keeps only in-frame clones and is missing some. Among more than 300,000 clones listed, more than 80% were seen once. Germline CDR1 is KGHSH and CDR2 is LQKENI. J lost 3 bases, V lost 3 bases, and 2 bases had no gene match. This CDR3 has 13 residues. This chain uses TRBV18 with TRBJ2-7, with TRBD2 matching over 7 bases. Sequencing was performed on PBMCs. The TCR comes from a woman between 18 and 29 years old in good health and CMV-seronegative. The CDR3 spells CASSPRTSYEQYF. The CDR3 coding sequence is TGTGCCAGCTCACCCCGGACTAGCTACGAGCAGTACTTC.